This paragraph reports one TCR beta chain. The junction and the germline gene differ at one end; a read error may be behind it. These data originate in a study of neurological immune-mediated disorders. Germline CDR1 reads MNHEY; CDR2 reads SMNVEV (reference sequence). CDR3 length: 16 residues. Via MiXCR, TCRdb re-called the 5' RACE reads, giving one row per CDR3 protein. The table has 65,000 to 90,000 distinct CDR3 sequences, approximately 5% seen once. This receptor was obtained from a woman between 25 and 40 years old with multiple sclerosis. The J gene is TRBJ2-1, the V gene TRBV27, with 10 bases aligning to TRBD2. Sequences were obtained from PBMCs. CDR3 sequence (DNA): TGTGCCAACAGTTCATCTAGCGGGAGTTTGGTCAATGAGCAGTTCTTC. Protein sequence: CANSSSSGSLVNEQFF.